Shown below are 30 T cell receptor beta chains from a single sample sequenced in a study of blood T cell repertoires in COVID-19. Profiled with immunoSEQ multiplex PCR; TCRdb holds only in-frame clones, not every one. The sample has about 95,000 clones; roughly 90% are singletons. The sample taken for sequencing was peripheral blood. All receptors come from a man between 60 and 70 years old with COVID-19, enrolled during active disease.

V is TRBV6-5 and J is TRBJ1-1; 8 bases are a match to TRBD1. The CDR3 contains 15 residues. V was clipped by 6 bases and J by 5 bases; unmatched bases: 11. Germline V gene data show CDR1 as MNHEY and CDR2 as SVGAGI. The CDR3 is CASSPRGQGRTEAFF. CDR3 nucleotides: TGTGCCAGCAGCCCAAGAGGACAGGGTAGGACTGAAGCTTTCTTT.

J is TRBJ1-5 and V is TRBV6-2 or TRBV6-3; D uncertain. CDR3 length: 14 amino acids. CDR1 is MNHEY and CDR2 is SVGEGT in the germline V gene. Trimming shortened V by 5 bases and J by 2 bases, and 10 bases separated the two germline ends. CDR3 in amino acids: CASSRGQGNQPQHF. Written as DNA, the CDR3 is TGTGCCAGCAGTCGAGGGCAGGGCAATCAGCCCCAGCATTTT.

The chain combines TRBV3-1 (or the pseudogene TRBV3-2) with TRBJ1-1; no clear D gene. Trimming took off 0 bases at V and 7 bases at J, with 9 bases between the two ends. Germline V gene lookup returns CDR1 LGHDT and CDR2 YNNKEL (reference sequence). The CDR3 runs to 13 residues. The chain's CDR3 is CASSQDGQLEAFF. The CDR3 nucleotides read TGTGCCAGCAGCCAAGATGGGCAGCTTGAAGCTTTCTTT.

The CDR3 is CASSWDRGNTIYF. The DNA of the CDR3 is TGTGCCAGCAGCTGGGACAGGGGAAACACCATATATTTT. The rearrangement joins TRBV7-2 to TRBJ1-3; the match to TRBD1 covers 8 bases. Looked up from germline, CDR1 is SGHTA and CDR2 is FQGNSA. The trim removed 4 bases at V and 4 bases at J, leaving 0 bases unmatched. CDR3 size: 13 residues. The complete variable domain, with remaining parts taken from reference TRBV7-2 and TRBJ1-3, reads GAGVSQSPSNKVTEKGKDVELRCDPISGHTALYWYRQSLGQGLEFLIYFQGNSAPDKSGLPSDRFSAERTGGSVSTLTIQRTQQEDSAVYLCASSWDRGNTIYFGEGSWLTVV.

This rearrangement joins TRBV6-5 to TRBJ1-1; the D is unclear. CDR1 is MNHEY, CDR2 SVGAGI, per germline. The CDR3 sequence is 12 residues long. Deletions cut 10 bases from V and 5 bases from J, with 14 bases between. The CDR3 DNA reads TGTGCCACACAACCGGGAGGGACTGAAGCTTTCTTT. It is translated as CATQPGGTEAFF.

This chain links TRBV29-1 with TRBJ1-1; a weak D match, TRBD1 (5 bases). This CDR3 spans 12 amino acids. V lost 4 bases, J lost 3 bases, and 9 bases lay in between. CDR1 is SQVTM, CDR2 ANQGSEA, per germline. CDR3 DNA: TGCAGCGTTGCCAGGGAGGACACTGAAGCTTTCTTT. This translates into CSVAREDTEAFF.

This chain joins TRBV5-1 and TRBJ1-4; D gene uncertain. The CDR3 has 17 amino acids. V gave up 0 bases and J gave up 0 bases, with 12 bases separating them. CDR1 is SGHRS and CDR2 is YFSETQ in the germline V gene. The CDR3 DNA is TGCGCCAGCAGCTTGGCTCAGAGGTTGACAACTAATGAAAAACTGTTTTTT. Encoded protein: CASSLAQRLTTNEKLFF. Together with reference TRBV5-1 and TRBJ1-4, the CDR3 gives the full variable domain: KAGVTQTPRYLIKTRGQQVTLSCSPISGHRSVSWYQQTPGQGLQFLFEYFSETQRNKGNFPGRFSGRQFSNSRSEMNVSTLELGDSALYLCASSLAQRLTTNEKLFFGSGTQLSVL.

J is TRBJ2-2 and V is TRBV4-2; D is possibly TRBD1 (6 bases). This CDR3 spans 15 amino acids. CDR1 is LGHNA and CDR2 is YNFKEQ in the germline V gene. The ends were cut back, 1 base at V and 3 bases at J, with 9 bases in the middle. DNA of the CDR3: TGTGCCAGCAGCCAAGTTGGGGGCGACACCGGGGAGCTGTTTTTT. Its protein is CASSQVGGDTGELFF.

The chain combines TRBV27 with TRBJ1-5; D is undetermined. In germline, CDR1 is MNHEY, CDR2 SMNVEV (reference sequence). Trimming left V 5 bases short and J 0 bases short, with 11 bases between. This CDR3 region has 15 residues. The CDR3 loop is CASSPPGYSNQPQHF. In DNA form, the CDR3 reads TGTGCCAGCAGTCCCCCCGGTTATAGCAATCAGCCCCAGCATTTT.

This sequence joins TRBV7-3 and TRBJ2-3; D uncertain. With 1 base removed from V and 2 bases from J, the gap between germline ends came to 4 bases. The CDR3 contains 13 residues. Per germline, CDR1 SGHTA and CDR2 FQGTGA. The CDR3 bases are TGTGCCAGCAGCTTAAGTATCACAGATACGCAGTATTTT. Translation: CASSLSITDTQYF.

CDR3 amino acids: CASGLTPHWSGLFF. CDR3 coding DNA: TGTGCTAGTGGTTTGACACCCCATTGGTCGGGACTGTTTTTT. The V gene is TRBV12-5, the J gene TRBJ1-4; no definite D call. The CDR3 totals 14 residues. Germline CDR1 LGHNT, CDR2 FRNRAP. V shed 2 bases and J shed 13 bases, with 17 bases lying between them.

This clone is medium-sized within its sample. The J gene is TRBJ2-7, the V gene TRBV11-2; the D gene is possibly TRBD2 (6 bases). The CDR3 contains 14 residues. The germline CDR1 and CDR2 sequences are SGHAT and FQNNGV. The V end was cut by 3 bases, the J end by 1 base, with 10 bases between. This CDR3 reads CASSLASVSYEQYF. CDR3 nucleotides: TGTGCCAGCAGCTTGGCTAGCGTATCCTACGAGCAGTACTTC.

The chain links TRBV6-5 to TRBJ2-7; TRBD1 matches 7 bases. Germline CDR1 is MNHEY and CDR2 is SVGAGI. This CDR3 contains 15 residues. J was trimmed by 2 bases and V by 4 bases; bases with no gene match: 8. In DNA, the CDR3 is TGTGCCAGCAGTTCCGGGACAGAGACCCCCTACGAGCAGTACTTC. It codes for CASSSGTETPYEQYF.

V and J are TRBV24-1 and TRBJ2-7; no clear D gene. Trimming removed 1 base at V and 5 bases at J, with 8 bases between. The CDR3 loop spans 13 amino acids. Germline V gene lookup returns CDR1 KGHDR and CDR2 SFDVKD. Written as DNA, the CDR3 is TGTGCCACCAGTGATTTCAGGTATCACGAGCAGTACTTC. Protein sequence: CATSDFRYHEQYF.

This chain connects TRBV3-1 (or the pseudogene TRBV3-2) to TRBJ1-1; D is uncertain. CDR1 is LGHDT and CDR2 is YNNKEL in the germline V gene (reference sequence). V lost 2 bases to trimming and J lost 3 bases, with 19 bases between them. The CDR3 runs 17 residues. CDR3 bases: TGTGCCAGCAGCCAAAGAGGCTACGGGAGTGGACACACTGAAGCTTTCTTT. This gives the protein CASSQRGYGSGHTEAFF.

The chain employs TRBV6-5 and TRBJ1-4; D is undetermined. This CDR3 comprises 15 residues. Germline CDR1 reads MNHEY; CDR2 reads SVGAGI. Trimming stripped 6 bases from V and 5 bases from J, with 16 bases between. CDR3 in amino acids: CASSHNWAVNEKLFF. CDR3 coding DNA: TGTGCCAGCAGCCATAATTGGGCAGTAAATGAAAAACTGTTTTTT.

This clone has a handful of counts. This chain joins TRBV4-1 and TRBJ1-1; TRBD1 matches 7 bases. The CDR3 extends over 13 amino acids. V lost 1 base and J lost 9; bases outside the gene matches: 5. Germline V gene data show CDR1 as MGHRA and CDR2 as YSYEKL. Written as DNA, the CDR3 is TGCGCCAGCAGCCAAGGACAGGGCCTGAAAGCTTTCTTT. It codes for CASSQGQGLKAFF.

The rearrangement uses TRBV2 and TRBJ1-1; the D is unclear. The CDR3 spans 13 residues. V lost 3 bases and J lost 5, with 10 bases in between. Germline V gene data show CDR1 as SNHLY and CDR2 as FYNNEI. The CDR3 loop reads CASSESRGTEAFF. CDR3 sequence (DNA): TGTGCCAGCAGTGAGTCACGAGGGACTGAAGCTTTCTTT.

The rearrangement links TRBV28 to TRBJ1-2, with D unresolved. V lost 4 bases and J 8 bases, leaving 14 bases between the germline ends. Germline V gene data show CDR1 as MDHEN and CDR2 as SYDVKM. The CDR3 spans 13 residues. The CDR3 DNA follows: TGTGCCAGCAGTTCCTCCGGGGAGGGCGGCTACACCTTC. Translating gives CASSSSGEGGYTF.

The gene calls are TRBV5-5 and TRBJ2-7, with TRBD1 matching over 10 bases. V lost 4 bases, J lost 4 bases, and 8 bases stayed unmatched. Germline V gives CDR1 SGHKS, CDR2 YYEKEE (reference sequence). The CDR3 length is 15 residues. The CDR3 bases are TGTGCCAGCAGCAACCTGGGACAGGGGTCTTACGAGCAGTACTTC. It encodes CASSNLGQGSYEQYF.

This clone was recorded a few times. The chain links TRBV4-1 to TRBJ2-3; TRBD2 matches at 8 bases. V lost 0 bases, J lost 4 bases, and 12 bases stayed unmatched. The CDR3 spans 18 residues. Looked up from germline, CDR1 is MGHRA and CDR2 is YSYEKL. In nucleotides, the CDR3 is TGCGCCAGCAGCCAAGAAAGGGAGGGAGCGGGAGTCGCAGATACGCAGTATTTT. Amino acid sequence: CASSQEREGAGVADTQYF.

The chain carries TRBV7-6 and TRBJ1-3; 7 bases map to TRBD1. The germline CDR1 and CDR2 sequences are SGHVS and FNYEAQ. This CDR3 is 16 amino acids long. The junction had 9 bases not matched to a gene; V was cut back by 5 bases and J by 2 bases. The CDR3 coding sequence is TGTGCCAGCAGCGTCAGGTCAGGGGGAACTGGAAACACCATATATTTT. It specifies CASSVRSGGTGNTIYF.

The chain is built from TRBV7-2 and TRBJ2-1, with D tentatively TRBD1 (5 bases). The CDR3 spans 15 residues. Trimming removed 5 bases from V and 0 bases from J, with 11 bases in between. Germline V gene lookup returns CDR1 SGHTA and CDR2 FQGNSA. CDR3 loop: CASSVRRGSYNEQFF. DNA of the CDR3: TGTGCCAGCAGCGTAAGAAGGGGCTCCTACAATGAGCAGTTCTTC.

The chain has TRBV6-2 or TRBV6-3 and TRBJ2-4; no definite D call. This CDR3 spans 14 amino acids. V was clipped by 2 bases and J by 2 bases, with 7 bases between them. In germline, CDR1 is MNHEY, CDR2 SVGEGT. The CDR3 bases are TGTGCCAGCAGTTACCTCGTCTCCAAAAACATTCAGTACTTC. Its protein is CASSYLVSKNIQYF.

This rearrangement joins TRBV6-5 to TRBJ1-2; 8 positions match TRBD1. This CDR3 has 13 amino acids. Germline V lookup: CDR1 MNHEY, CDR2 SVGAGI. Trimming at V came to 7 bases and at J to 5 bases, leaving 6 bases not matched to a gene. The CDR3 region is CASNPGQVYGYTF. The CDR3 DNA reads TGTGCCAGCAACCCGGGACAGGTTTATGGCTACACCTTC.

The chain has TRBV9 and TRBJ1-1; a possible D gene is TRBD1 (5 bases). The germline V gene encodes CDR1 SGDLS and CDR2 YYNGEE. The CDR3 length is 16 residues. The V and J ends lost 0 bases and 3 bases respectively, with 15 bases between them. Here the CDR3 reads CASSVVQGASYTEAFF. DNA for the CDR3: TGTGCCAGCAGCGTAGTCCAGGGCGCCTCCTACACTGAAGCTTTCTTT.

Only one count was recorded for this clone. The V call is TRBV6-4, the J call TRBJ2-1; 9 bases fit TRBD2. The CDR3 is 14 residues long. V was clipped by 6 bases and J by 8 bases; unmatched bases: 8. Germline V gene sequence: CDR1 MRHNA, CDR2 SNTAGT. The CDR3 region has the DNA TGTGCCAGCAGCCCGGGACTAGCTTCGGATGAGCAGTTCTTC. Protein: CASSPGLASDEQFF.

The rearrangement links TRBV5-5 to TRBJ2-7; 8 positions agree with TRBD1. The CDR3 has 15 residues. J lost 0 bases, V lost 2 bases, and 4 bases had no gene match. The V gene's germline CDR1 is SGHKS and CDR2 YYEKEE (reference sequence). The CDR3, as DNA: TGTGCCAGCAGCTTCCGACAGGGGAGCTCCTACGAGCAGTACTTC. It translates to CASSFRQGSSYEQYF. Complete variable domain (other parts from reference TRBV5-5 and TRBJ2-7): DAGVTQSPTHLIKTRGQQVTLRCSPISGHKSVSWYQQVLGQGPQFIFQYYEKEERGRGNFPDRFSARQFPNYSSELNVNALLLGDSALYLCASSFRQGSSYEQYFGPGTRLTVT.

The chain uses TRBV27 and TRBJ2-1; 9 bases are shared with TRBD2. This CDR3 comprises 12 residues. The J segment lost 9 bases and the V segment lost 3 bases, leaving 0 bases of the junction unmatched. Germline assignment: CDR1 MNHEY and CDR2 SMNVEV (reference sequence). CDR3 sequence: CASSFSGGEQFF. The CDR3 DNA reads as TGTGCCAGCAGTTTTAGCGGGGGTGAGCAGTTCTTC.

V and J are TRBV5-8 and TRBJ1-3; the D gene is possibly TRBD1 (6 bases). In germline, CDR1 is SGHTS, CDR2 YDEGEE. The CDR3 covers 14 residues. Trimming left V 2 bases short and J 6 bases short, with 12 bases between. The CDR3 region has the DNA TGTGCCAGCAGCTTCTCCGGGACAAAAAACACCATATATTTT. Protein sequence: CASSFSGTKNTIYF.